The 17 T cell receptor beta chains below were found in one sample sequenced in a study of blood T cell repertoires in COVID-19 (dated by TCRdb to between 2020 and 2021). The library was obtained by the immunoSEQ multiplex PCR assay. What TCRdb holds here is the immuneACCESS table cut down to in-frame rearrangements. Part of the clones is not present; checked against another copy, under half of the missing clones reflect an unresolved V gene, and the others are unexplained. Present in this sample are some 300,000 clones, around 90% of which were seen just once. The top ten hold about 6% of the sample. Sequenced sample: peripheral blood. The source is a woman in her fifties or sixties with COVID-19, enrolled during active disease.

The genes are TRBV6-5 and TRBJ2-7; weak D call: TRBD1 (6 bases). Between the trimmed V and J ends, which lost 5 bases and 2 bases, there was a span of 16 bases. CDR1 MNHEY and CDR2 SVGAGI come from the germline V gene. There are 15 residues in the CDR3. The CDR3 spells CASSPRTVLTYEQYF. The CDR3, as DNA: TGTGCCAGCAGTCCCCGGACAGTTCTCACCTACGAGCAGTACTTC.

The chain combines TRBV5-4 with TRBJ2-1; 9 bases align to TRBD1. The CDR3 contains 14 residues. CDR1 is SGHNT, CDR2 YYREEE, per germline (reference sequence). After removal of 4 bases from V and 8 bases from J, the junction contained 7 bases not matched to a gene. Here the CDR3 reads CASSKQGARDEQFF. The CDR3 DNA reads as TGTGCCAGCAGCAAACAGGGGGCGCGGGATGAGCAGTTCTTC.

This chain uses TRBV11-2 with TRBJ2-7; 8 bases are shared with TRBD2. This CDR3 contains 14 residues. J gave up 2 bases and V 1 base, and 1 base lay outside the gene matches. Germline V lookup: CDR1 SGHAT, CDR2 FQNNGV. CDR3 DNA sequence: TGTGCCAGCAGCTTAGGCGGGGGGCCCTACGAGCAGTACTTC. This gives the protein CASSLGGGPYEQYF.

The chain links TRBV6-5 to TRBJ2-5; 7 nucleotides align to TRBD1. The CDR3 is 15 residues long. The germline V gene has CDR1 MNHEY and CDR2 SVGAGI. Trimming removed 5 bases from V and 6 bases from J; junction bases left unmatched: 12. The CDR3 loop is CASSKGAREVKTQYF. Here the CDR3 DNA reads TGTGCCAGCAGTAAGGGGGCGCGAGAGGTTAAGACCCAGTACTTC.

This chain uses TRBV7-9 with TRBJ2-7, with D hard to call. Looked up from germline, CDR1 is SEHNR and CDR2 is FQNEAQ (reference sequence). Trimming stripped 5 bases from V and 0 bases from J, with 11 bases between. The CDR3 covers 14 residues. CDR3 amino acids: CASSRSGSSYEQYF. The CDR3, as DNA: TGTGCCAGCAGCCGATCAGGAAGCTCCTACGAGCAGTACTTC.

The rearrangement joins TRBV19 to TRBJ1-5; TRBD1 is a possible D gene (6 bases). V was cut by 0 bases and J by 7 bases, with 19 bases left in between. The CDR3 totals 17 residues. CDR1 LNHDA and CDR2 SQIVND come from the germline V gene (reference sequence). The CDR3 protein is CASSIDHGQRLGQPQHF. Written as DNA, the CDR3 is TGTGCCAGTAGTATAGATCATGGACAGAGGTTAGGACAGCCCCAGCATTTT.

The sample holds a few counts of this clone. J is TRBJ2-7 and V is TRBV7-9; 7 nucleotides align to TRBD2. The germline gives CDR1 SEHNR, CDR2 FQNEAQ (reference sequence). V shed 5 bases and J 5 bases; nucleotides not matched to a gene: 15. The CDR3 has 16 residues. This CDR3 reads CASSNVSGVLTHEQYF. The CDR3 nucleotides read TGTGCCAGCAGCAACGTCAGCGGGGTTTTGACCCACGAGCAGTACTTC. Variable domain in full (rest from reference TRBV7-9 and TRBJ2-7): DTGVSQNPRHKITKRGQNVTFRCDPISEHNRLYWYRQTLGQGPEFLTYFQNEAQLEKSRLLSDRFSAERPKGSFSTLEIQRTEQGDSAMYLCASSNVSGVLTHEQYFGPGTRLTVT.

This chain's CDR3 is CASRRERSRTDTQYF. The CDR3, as DNA: TGTGCCAGCAGGCGCGAGCGGAGTCGCACAGATACGCAGTATTTT. The gene calls are TRBV6-5 and TRBJ2-3; the D gene is possibly TRBD2 (5 bases). The CDR3 runs to 15 residues. V was cut by 6 bases and J by 1 base, with 14 bases left in between. The germline V gene encodes CDR1 MNHEY and CDR2 SVGAGI.

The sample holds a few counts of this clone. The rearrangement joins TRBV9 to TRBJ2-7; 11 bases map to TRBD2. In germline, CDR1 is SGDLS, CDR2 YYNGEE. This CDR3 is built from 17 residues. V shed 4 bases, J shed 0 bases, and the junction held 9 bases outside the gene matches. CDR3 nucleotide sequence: TGTGCCAGCAGCTCAGGACTAGCGGGCCCCCCCTCCTACGAGCAGTACTTC. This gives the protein CASSSGLAGPPSYEQYF.

This CDR3 is CASSYGGRSNQPQHF. DNA for the CDR3: TGTGCCAGCAGTTACGGTGGCAGGAGCAATCAGCCCCAGCATTTT. The chain carries TRBV6-2 or TRBV6-3 and TRBJ1-5; D call uncertain. CDR1 MNHEY and CDR2 SVGEGT come from the germline V gene. Trimming took 2 bases from V and 1 from J, leaving 9 bases between them. This CDR3 has 15 amino acids.

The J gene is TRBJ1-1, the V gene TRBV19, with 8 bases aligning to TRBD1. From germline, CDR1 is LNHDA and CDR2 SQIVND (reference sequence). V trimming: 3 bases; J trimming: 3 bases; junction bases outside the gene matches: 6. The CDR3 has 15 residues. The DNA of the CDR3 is TGTGCCAGTAGTATGATCCGGGACAGGCACACTGAAGCTTTCTTT. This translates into CASSMIRDRHTEAFF. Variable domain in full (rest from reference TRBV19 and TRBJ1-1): DGGITQSPKYLFRKEGQNVTLSCEQNLNHDAMYWYRQDPGQGLRLIYYSQIVNDFQKGDIAEGYSVSREKKESFPLTVTSAQKNPTAFYLCASSMIRDRHTEAFFGQGTRLTVV.

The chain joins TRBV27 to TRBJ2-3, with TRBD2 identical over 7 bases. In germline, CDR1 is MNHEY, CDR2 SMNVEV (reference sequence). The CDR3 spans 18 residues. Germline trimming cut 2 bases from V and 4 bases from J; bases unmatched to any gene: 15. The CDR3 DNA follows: TGTGCCAGCAGTTTACAGTGGGGTACGGGAGGTGACGCAGATACGCAGTATTTT. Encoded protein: CASSLQWGTGGDADTQYF.

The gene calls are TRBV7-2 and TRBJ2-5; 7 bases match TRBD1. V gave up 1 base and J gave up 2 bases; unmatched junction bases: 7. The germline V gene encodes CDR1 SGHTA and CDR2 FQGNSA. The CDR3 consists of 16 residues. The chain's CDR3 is CASSLGRGPGQETQYF. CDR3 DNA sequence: TGTGCCAGCAGCTTAGGAAGGGGGCCCGGGCAAGAGACCCAGTACTTC.

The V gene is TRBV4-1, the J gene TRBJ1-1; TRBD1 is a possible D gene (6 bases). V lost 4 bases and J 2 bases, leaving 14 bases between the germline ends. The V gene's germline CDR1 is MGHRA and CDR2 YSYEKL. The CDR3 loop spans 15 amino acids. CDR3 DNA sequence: TGCGCCAGCAGCCTAACCGGGACACAAAACACTGAAGCTTTCTTT. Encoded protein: CASSLTGTQNTEAFF.

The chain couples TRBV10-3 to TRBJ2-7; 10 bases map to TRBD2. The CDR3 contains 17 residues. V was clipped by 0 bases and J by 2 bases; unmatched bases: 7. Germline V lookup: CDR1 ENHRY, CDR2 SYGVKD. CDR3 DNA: TGTGCCATCAGTGAGTCCCCGGGAGCGGGAGGGGCCTACGAGCAGTACTTC. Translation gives CAISESPGAGGAYEQYF.

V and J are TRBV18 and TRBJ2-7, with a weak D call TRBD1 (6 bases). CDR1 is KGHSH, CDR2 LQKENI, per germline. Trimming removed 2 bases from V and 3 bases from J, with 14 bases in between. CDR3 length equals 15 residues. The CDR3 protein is CASSPFRDTVYEQYF. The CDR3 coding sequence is TGTGCCAGCTCACCATTCAGGGACACAGTCTACGAGCAGTACTTC.

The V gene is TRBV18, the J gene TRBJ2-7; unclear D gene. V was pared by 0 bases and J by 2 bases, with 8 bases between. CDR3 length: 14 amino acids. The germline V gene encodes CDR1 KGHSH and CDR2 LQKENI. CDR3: CASSPPILTYEQYF. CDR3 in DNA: TGTGCCAGCTCACCACCGATACTGACCTACGAGCAGTACTTC.